This record looks at one TCR beta chain sequence and its context. Its antigen is currently unknown. V dropped 0 bases and J dropped 5 bases, with 15 bases sitting between them. The CDR3 length is 15 residues. In germline, CDR1 is DFQATT, CDR2 SNEGSKA (reference sequence). TCRdb redid the calling of the RT-PCR reads with MiXCR, one entry per CDR3 protein. The sample shows about 500,000 distinct CDR3 sequences, 16% of them seen only once. The data originate from a study of response to subunit inactivated influenza vaccine. Whole-study findings and limits: The authors proposed limited new T cell recruitment per seasonal influenza vaccination.

This TCR came from a man between 50 and 69 years old who received an inactivated influenza vaccine. The rearrangement uses TRBV20-1 and TRBJ2-3, with D perhaps TRBD1 or TRBD2 (5 bases each). The source material was CD4+ T cells sorted from PBMCs, sampled around 25 months after vaccination. The CDR3 sequence: CSAREGGGRGDTQYF. As DNA, the CDR3 is TGCAGTGCTAGAGAGGGTGGGGGTCGAGGAGATACGCAGTATTTT.